One sample yielded the 13 T cell receptor beta chains listed below, sequenced in a study of cytomegalovirus exposure and HLA in healthy donors. PCR was performed using 60 Vbeta and 13 Jbeta primers. TCRdb's table, derived via immunoSEQ multiplex PCR, lists solely in-frame clones and lacks some. The sample holds fewer than 90,000 clones, about 81% seen once. The sample was PBMCs. Receptor source: a human donor in good health.

The CDR3 sequence: CASSSTGINTEAFF. The DNA of the CDR3 is TGTGCCAGCAGCTCGACAGGGATTAACACTGAAGCTTTCTTT. The V gene is TRBV7-2, the J gene TRBJ1-1; TRBD1 matches at 7 bases. Germline assignment: CDR1 SGHTA and CDR2 FQGNSA. The CDR3 is 14 amino acids. J gave up 2 bases and V 4 bases, and 4 bases lay outside the gene matches.

The chain has TRBV19 and TRBJ2-7; 13 positions agree with TRBD2. V dropped 6 bases and J dropped 0; count of bases not matched to a gene: 8. The CDR3 spans 17 residues. The germline V gene encodes CDR1 LNHDA and CDR2 SQIVND (reference sequence). The CDR3 is CASRRTSGGDSSYEQYF. For the CDR3, the DNA is TGTGCCAGTAGGAGGACTAGCGGGGGCGACAGCTCCTACGAGCAGTACTTC. The variable domain in full, with the rest retrieved from reference TRBV19 and TRBJ2-7, is DGGITQSPKYLFRKEGQNVTLSCEQNLNHDAMYWYRQDPGQGLRLIYYSQIVNDFQKGDIAEGYSVSREKKESFPLTVTSAQKNPTAFYLCASRRTSGGDSSYEQYFGPGTRLTVT.

This chain uses TRBV7-2 with TRBJ1-2; 8 bases map to TRBD1. CDR3 length equals 16 residues. V shed 1 base, J shed 4 bases, and the junction held 8 bases outside the gene matches. CDR1 and CDR2 (germline): SGHTA, FQGNSA. CDR3 protein: CASSLDRFGTGYGYTF. CDR3 sequence (DNA): TGTGCCAGCAGCTTAGATCGGTTCGGGACAGGCTATGGCTACACCTTC.

The V and J genes are TRBV7-9 and TRBJ1-2, with 9 bases aligning to TRBD1. This CDR3 has 17 amino acids. V lost 5 bases and J lost 6; bases outside the gene matches: 16. The germline gives CDR1 SEHNR, CDR2 FQNEAQ (reference sequence). The CDR3 bases are TGTGCCAGCAGCCTAGGATCTACAGGGGGCGCGGCTGATGGCTACACCTTC. Protein product: CASSLGSTGGAADGYTF.

This chain connects TRBV15 to TRBJ2-5; TRBD1 agrees at 9 bases. CDR3 length: 15 amino acids. The junction had 4 bases not matched to a gene; V was cut back by 3 bases and J by 2 bases. Germline CDR1 is LNHNV and CDR2 is YYDKDF (reference sequence). The CDR3 is CATSSRDREQETQYF. The CDR3 region has the DNA TGTGCCACCAGCAGCCGGGACAGGGAGCAAGAGACCCAGTACTTC.

The rearrangement links TRBV7-2 to TRBJ2-3, with 8 bases lining up with TRBD1. Germline assignment: CDR1 SGHTA and CDR2 FQGNSA. V gave up 6 bases and J gave up 3 bases; unmatched junction bases: 11. This CDR3 contains 16 residues. CDR3 protein: CASRRAQGAKTDTQYF. The DNA for the CDR3 is TGTGCCAGCAGGAGGGCCCAGGGGGCCAAGACAGATACGCAGTATTTT.

This sequence joins TRBV6-5 and TRBJ1-6; the D gene is possibly TRBD1 (6 bases). Germline loops: CDR1 MNHEY, CDR2 SVGAGI. The V and J ends lost 6 bases and 2 bases respectively, with 11 bases between them. The CDR3 runs to 15 residues. Here the CDR3 DNA reads TGTGCCAGCAGGCCCAGGGGCCCCTATAATTCACCCCTCCACTTT. This codes for CASRPRGPYNSPLHF.

The chain couples TRBV29-1 to TRBJ1-2; a weak D match, TRBD1 (6 bases). This CDR3 comprises 14 residues. The germline CDR1 and CDR2 sequences are SQVTM and ANQGSEA. V shed 1 base and J shed 5 bases, with 14 bases lying between them. The CDR3 sequence is CSVEGVRDNYGYTF. CDR3 sequence (DNA): TGCAGCGTTGAAGGGGTCAGGGACAATTATGGCTACACCTTC.

The CDR3 nucleotides read TGTGCCAGCAGCTTAGGGGTACTAGCGGGGGGTAAAGAGACCCAGTACTTC. Translation: CASSLGVLAGGKETQYF. V gene TRBV7-6 combines with J gene TRBJ2-5; 12 bases match TRBD2. The V gene's germline CDR1 is SGHVS and CDR2 FNYEAQ. CDR3 length: 17 residues. The trim removed 1 base at V and 3 bases at J, leaving 6 bases unmatched.

The CDR3 nucleotides are TGTGCCAGCAGCCCCCAGCGGGGGCAAGAGACCCAGTACTTC. It specifies CASSPQRGQETQYF. The rearrangement links TRBV7-3 to TRBJ2-5, with 8 bases fitting TRBD2. Unmatched junction bases numbered 4, after V lost 5 bases and J lost 2 bases. The CDR3 runs to 14 residues. CDR1 is SGHTA and CDR2 is FQGTGA in the germline V gene.

Concerning this clone itself: Other DNA sequences from this sample encode an identical CDR3 as well. V gene TRBV5-1 combines with J gene TRBJ2-3, with TRBD2 matching 8 bases. The junction had 6 bases not matched to a gene; V was cut back by 0 bases and J by 3 bases. The CDR3 is 16 amino acids. Per germline, CDR1 SGHRS and CDR2 YFSETQ. Here the CDR3 DNA reads TGCGCCAGCAGCTTGGTCAGCGGGGGTCCTACAGATACGCAGTATTTT. Its protein product is CASSLVSGGPTDTQYF.

This chain uses TRBV6-5 with TRBJ1-6; no reliable D call. Trimming stripped 6 bases from V and 5 bases from J, with 14 bases between. CDR1 MNHEY and CDR2 SVGAGI come from the germline V gene. This CDR3 is 15 amino acids long. Here the CDR3 reads CASRKLAGNNSPLHF. CDR3 DNA: TGTGCCAGCAGGAAGTTAGCTGGAAATAATTCACCCCTCCACTTT.

The J gene is TRBJ2-2, the V gene TRBV5-1; the D gene is possibly TRBD2 (7 bases). V dropped 4 bases and J dropped 4 bases, with 17 bases sitting between them. Germline V gene lookup returns CDR1 SGHRS and CDR2 YFSETQ. The CDR3 consists of 16 residues. CDR3 nucleotide sequence: TGCGCCAGCAGCATAGAGGGGGGGTCGAGCACCGGGGAGCTGTTTTTT. Encoded protein: CASSIEGGSSTGELFF.